Following are 23 T cell receptor beta chains from one sample sequenced in a study of T cells in Graves' hyperthyroidism and ophthalmopathy. It was RNA transcripts that yielded the amplified TCR beta CDR3 regions. The HTBI set primed first-round TCR CDR3 RT-PCR. TCRdb re-called the multiplex PCR reads with MiXCR, one entry per CDR3 protein. The repertoire holds almost 500,000 distinct CDR3 sequences, with approximately 23% as singletons. Material for sequencing was blood. The receptors here all came from a woman in her 70s with Graves' ophthalmopathy.

The chain carries TRBV11-2 and TRBJ2-7; 9 bases fit TRBD2. The CDR3 runs to 16 residues. The V segment lost 2 bases and the J segment 2 bases; nucleotides outside the gene matches: 7. Germline CDR1 is SGHAT and CDR2 is FQNNGV. The CDR3 loop reads CASSLRRTSATYEQYF. The CDR3 coding sequence is TGTGCCAGCAGCTTACGCCGGACTAGCGCAACCTACGAGCAGTACTTC.

V and J are TRBV4-3 and TRBJ2-1; D not resolved. Germline-derived CDR1 and CDR2 are LGHNA and YSLEER. The V and J ends lost 0 bases and 3 bases respectively, with 6 bases between them. This CDR3 spans 14 amino acids. CDR3 in amino acids: CASSQETGYNEQFF. Here the CDR3 DNA reads TGCGCCAGCAGCCAAGAAACTGGCTACAATGAGCAGTTCTTC.

Remarks on this clonotype: The junction departs from the called germline gene at one end, perhaps through a read error. The chain links TRBV15 to TRBJ2-6; 9 bases match TRBD2. This CDR3 has 15 amino acids. Germline V gives CDR1 LNHNV, CDR2 YYDKDF (reference sequence). The CDR3 nucleotides are TGCGCCACCAGCGGGGGGCCCCCTGGGGCCAACGTCCTGACTTTC. Protein: CATSGGPPGANVLTF.

There are many counts of this clonotype. The chain carries TRBV5-1 and TRBJ1-2; no clear D gene. Germline lookup yields CDR1 SGHRS and CDR2 YFSETQ. The CDR3 length is 13 residues. With 0 bases removed from V and 6 bases from J, the gap between germline ends came to 9 bases. DNA of the CDR3: TGCGCCAGCAGCTTGGAAGCGGTAAATGGCTACACCTTC. Protein product: CASSLEAVNGYTF.

In this sample, this clonotype turned up a few times. This chain links TRBV7-2 with TRBJ1-6; 9 bases are a match to TRBD1. The CDR3 is made up of 12 amino acids. J was trimmed by 7 bases and V by 11 bases; bases with no gene match: 3. Germline V CDR1 and CDR2: SGHTA, FQGNSA. The DNA for the CDR3 is TGTGCCGGACAGGGGTACAATTCACCCCTCCACTTT. Residues: CAGQGYNSPLHF.

This clonotype was observed once. This chain links TRBV7-3 with TRBJ2-1; 8 nucleotides agree with TRBD2. The germline V gene encodes CDR1 SGHTA and CDR2 FQGTGA. The CDR3 extends over 15 amino acids. J was trimmed by 4 bases and V by 5 bases; bases with no gene match: 7. The CDR3 here is CASSTTSGFYNEQFF. In nucleotides, the CDR3 is TGTGCCAGCAGCACCACTAGCGGATTTTACAATGAGCAGTTCTTC.

The chain uses TRBV20-1 and TRBJ2-1, with D tentatively TRBD1 (5 bases). V was shortened by 5 bases and J by 6 bases, with 11 bases between the two germline ends. Germline V lookup: CDR1 DFQATT, CDR2 SNEGSKA (reference sequence). CDR3 size: 12 residues. The CDR3 region is CSAPGQPNEQFF. The CDR3 bases are TGCAGTGCTCCCGGACAACCCAATGAGCAGTTCTTC.

This clonotype was observed a handful of times. The rearrangement joins TRBV12-5 to TRBJ1-1; a possible D gene is TRBD1 (6 bases). Germline CDR1 and CDR2: LGHNT and FRNRAP. This CDR3 has 13 residues. Trimming pared 7 bases from V and 5 bases from J, leaving 14 bases between. The CDR3 DNA sequence: TGTGCTAGTGTTTCCTCAGGGGAAACTGAAGCTTTCTTT. Encoded protein: CASVSSGETEAFF.

The sample holds many counts of this clonotype. The V and J genes are TRBV28 and TRBJ2-7; TRBD1 aligns across 8 bases. CDR3 size: 15 residues. J was trimmed by 2 bases and V by 4 bases; bases with no gene match: 7. Germline V gene data show CDR1 as MDHEN and CDR2 as SYDVKM. The CDR3 loop is CASSSGGQGTYEQYF. Written as DNA, the CDR3 is TGTGCCAGCAGTTCAGGCGGACAGGGTACCTACGAGCAGTACTTC.

In its sample, this clonotype was seen a few times. This chain uses TRBV5-1 with TRBJ2-7, with 7 bases identical to TRBD1. Germline V gives CDR1 SGHRS, CDR2 YFSETQ. The ends lost 4 bases at V and 2 bases at J; junction bases unmatched: 3. There are 13 residues in the CDR3. CDR3 protein: CASSGGTAYEQYF. The CDR3 region has the DNA TGCGCCAGCAGCGGTGGGACAGCCTACGAGCAGTACTTC.

This clonotype showed up many times. The V call is TRBV20-1, the J call TRBJ2-7; 14 bases match TRBD2. The CDR3 sequence is 16 residues long. The junction had 7 bases not matched to a gene; V was cut back by 4 bases and J by 2 bases. In germline, CDR1 is DFQATT, CDR2 SNEGSKA (reference sequence). CDR3 in amino acids: CSATGLAGDAAYEQYF. The CDR3 bases are TGCAGTGCTACGGGACTAGCGGGAGACGCGGCCTACGAGCAGTACTTC.

This clonotype was counted a single time. This clone may be a read error of a much larger clone one base away. The chain combines TRBV11-2 with TRBJ2-3; D is perhaps TRBD1 (5 bases). This CDR3 spans 13 amino acids. From germline, CDR1 is SGHAT and CDR2 FQNNGV. CDR3 nucleotides: TGTGCCAGCAGCTTATGGGGCACAGATGCGCAGTATTTT. It encodes CASSLWGTDAQYF.

This clonotype was seen only a few times. The chain combines TRBV12-3 or TRBV12-4 with TRBJ2-7; 9 bases line up with TRBD1. J lost 3 bases, V lost 6 bases, and 6 bases had no gene match. This CDR3 region has 14 residues. In DNA form, the CDR3 reads TGTGCCAGCAGAAGACAGGGGGAGGGCTACGAGCAGTACTTC. This codes for CASRRQGEGYEQYF.

The V call is TRBV5-5, the J call TRBJ2-7; D gene unclear. In germline, CDR1 is SGHKS, CDR2 YYEKEE (reference sequence). The CDR3 totals 13 residues. V lost 2 bases and J lost 3, with 9 bases in between. CDR3 nucleotide sequence: TGTGCCAGCAGCTTCATGAATGACTACGAGCAGTACTTC. It yields the protein CASSFMNDYEQYF.

This clonotype was found a few times. The J gene is TRBJ1-2, the V gene TRBV30; D may be TRBD1 (5 bases). The germline V gene encodes CDR1 GTSNPN and CDR2 SVGIG (reference sequence). There are 13 residues in the CDR3. Trimming took 0 bases from V and 2 from J, leaving 7 bases between them. CDR3 region: CAWSVGVNYGYTF. The DNA of the CDR3 is TGTGCCTGGAGTGTAGGGGTAAACTATGGCTACACCTTC.

This clonotype occurred many times. This chain connects TRBV7-2 to TRBJ1-2; tentative D call: TRBD1 (6 bases). Germline CDR1 reads SGHTA; CDR2 reads FQGNSA. The CDR3 spans 11 residues. V lost 4 bases, J lost 8 bases, and 8 bases lay in between. The CDR3 reads CASSWGLGYTF. CDR3 in DNA: TGTGCCAGCAGCTGGGGGCTCGGCTACACCTTC.

This clonotype appeared a few times. This sequence joins TRBV29-1 and TRBJ2-5, with 7 nucleotides matching TRBD1. Germline V CDR1 and CDR2: SQVTM, ANQGSEA. The V and J ends lost 3 bases and 5 bases, in that order; junction bases with no gene match: 3. The length of the CDR3 is 12 residues. Here the CDR3 reads CSVESGGETQYF. The CDR3 DNA reads as TGCAGCGTTGAGTCAGGGGGTGAGACCCAGTACTTC.

This clonotype was counted many times. The V gene is TRBV2, the J gene TRBJ1-2; a possible D gene is TRBD1 (5 bases). Germline V gene lookup returns CDR1 SNHLY and CDR2 FYNNEI. Between the trimmed V and J ends, which lost 6 bases and 5 bases, there was a span of 10 bases. The CDR3 spans 12 residues. CDR3 region: CASSVGGYGYTF. CDR3 nucleotide sequence: TGTGCCAGCAGCGTGGGGGGGTATGGCTACACCTTC.

The rearrangement uses TRBV7-9 and TRBJ2-1; 10 nucleotides match TRBD2. V trimming: 1 base; J trimming: 7 bases; junction bases outside the gene matches: 7. Germline V gene lookup returns CDR1 SEHNR and CDR2 FQNEAQ (reference sequence). The length of the CDR3 is 16 residues. Written as DNA, the CDR3 is TGTGCCAGCAGCTTAGGGGCTAGCGGGAGAATAAATGAGCAGTTCTTC. Amino acids: CASSLGASGRINEQFF.

The V gene is TRBV3-1, the J gene TRBJ2-1; perhaps D is TRBD1 or TRBD2 (5 bases each). Trimming removed 4 bases at V and 1 base at J, with 11 bases between. Per the germline V gene, CDR1 is LGHDT and CDR2 is YNNKEL (reference sequence). CDR3 length: 15 residues. The CDR3 spells CASSRGSHSYNEQFF. The CDR3 bases are TGTGCCAGCAGCCGGGGGTCCCATTCCTACAATGAGCAGTTCTTC.

V gene TRBV11-3 combines with J gene TRBJ2-2; no definite D call. There are 13 residues in the CDR3. Trimming removed 4 bases at V and 4 bases at J, with 7 bases between. Germline values: CDR1 SGHNT, CDR2 YENEEA. The CDR3 nucleotides are TGTGCCAGCAGCTCGCGGCCCACCGGGGAGCTGTTTTTT. It encodes CASSSRPTGELFF.

The chain couples TRBV7-9 to TRBJ2-1, with 7 positions matching TRBD2. Per germline, CDR1 SEHNR and CDR2 FQNEAQ (reference sequence). This CDR3 is 18 amino acids long. The V segment lost 2 bases and the J segment 5 bases; nucleotides outside the gene matches: 15. In DNA form, the CDR3 reads TGTGCCAGCAGCTTATGGGGCGTCGCGGGGAGGGCAGACAATGAGCAGTTCTTC. Its protein product is CASSLWGVAGRADNEQFF. The complete variable domain, with remaining parts taken from reference TRBV7-9 and TRBJ2-1, reads DTGVSQNPRHKITKRGQNVTFRCDPISEHNRLYWYRQTLGQGPEFLTYFQNEAQLEKSRLLSDRFSAERPKGSFSTLEIQRTEQGDSAMYLCASSLWGVAGRADNEQFFGPGTRLTVL.

The chain uses TRBV19 and TRBJ2-4; no clear D gene. This CDR3 spans 16 amino acids. The V gene's germline CDR1 is LNHDA and CDR2 SQIVND (reference sequence). V lost 4 bases, J lost 1 base, and 14 bases lay in between. CDR3 region: CASSNYGEGAKNIQYF. The DNA for the CDR3 is TGTGCCAGTAGTAATTACGGCGAAGGGGCCAAAAACATTCAGTACTTC.